A single TCR beta chain is shown here with its context. Seattle patients were enrolled while actively infected and followed longitudinally. V was shortened by 7 bases and J by 3 bases, with 7 bases between the two germline ends. The germline CDR1 and CDR2 sequences are SNHLY and FYNNEI. CDR3 size: 11 residues. The sample belongs to a study of blood T cell repertoires in COVID-19. Background on the study: Italy, Spain and the United States were the sources of the convalescent and acute COVID-19 samples. T cells, B-cell-depleted T cells, or PBMCs supplied cDNA or gDNA.

In the authors' workflow: Researchers report that nucleated cell counts were estimated from reference gene primer amplification. Some clones are missing from TCRdb's copy, which holds only in-frame ones; the method was immunoSEQ multiplex PCR. V, J and clone size were drawn from that table, and D and trimming were deduced from the DNA. The sample has approximately 56,000 clones; 81% are singletons. Material for sequencing was peripheral blood. The chain employs TRBV2 and TRBJ2-7, with D unclear. The TCR originated in a woman aged 80 or over with COVID-19, enrolled during active disease. The CDR3 nucleotides read TGTGCCAGCACCTCCCTCTACGAGCAGTACTTC. Amino acids: CASTSLYEQYF.